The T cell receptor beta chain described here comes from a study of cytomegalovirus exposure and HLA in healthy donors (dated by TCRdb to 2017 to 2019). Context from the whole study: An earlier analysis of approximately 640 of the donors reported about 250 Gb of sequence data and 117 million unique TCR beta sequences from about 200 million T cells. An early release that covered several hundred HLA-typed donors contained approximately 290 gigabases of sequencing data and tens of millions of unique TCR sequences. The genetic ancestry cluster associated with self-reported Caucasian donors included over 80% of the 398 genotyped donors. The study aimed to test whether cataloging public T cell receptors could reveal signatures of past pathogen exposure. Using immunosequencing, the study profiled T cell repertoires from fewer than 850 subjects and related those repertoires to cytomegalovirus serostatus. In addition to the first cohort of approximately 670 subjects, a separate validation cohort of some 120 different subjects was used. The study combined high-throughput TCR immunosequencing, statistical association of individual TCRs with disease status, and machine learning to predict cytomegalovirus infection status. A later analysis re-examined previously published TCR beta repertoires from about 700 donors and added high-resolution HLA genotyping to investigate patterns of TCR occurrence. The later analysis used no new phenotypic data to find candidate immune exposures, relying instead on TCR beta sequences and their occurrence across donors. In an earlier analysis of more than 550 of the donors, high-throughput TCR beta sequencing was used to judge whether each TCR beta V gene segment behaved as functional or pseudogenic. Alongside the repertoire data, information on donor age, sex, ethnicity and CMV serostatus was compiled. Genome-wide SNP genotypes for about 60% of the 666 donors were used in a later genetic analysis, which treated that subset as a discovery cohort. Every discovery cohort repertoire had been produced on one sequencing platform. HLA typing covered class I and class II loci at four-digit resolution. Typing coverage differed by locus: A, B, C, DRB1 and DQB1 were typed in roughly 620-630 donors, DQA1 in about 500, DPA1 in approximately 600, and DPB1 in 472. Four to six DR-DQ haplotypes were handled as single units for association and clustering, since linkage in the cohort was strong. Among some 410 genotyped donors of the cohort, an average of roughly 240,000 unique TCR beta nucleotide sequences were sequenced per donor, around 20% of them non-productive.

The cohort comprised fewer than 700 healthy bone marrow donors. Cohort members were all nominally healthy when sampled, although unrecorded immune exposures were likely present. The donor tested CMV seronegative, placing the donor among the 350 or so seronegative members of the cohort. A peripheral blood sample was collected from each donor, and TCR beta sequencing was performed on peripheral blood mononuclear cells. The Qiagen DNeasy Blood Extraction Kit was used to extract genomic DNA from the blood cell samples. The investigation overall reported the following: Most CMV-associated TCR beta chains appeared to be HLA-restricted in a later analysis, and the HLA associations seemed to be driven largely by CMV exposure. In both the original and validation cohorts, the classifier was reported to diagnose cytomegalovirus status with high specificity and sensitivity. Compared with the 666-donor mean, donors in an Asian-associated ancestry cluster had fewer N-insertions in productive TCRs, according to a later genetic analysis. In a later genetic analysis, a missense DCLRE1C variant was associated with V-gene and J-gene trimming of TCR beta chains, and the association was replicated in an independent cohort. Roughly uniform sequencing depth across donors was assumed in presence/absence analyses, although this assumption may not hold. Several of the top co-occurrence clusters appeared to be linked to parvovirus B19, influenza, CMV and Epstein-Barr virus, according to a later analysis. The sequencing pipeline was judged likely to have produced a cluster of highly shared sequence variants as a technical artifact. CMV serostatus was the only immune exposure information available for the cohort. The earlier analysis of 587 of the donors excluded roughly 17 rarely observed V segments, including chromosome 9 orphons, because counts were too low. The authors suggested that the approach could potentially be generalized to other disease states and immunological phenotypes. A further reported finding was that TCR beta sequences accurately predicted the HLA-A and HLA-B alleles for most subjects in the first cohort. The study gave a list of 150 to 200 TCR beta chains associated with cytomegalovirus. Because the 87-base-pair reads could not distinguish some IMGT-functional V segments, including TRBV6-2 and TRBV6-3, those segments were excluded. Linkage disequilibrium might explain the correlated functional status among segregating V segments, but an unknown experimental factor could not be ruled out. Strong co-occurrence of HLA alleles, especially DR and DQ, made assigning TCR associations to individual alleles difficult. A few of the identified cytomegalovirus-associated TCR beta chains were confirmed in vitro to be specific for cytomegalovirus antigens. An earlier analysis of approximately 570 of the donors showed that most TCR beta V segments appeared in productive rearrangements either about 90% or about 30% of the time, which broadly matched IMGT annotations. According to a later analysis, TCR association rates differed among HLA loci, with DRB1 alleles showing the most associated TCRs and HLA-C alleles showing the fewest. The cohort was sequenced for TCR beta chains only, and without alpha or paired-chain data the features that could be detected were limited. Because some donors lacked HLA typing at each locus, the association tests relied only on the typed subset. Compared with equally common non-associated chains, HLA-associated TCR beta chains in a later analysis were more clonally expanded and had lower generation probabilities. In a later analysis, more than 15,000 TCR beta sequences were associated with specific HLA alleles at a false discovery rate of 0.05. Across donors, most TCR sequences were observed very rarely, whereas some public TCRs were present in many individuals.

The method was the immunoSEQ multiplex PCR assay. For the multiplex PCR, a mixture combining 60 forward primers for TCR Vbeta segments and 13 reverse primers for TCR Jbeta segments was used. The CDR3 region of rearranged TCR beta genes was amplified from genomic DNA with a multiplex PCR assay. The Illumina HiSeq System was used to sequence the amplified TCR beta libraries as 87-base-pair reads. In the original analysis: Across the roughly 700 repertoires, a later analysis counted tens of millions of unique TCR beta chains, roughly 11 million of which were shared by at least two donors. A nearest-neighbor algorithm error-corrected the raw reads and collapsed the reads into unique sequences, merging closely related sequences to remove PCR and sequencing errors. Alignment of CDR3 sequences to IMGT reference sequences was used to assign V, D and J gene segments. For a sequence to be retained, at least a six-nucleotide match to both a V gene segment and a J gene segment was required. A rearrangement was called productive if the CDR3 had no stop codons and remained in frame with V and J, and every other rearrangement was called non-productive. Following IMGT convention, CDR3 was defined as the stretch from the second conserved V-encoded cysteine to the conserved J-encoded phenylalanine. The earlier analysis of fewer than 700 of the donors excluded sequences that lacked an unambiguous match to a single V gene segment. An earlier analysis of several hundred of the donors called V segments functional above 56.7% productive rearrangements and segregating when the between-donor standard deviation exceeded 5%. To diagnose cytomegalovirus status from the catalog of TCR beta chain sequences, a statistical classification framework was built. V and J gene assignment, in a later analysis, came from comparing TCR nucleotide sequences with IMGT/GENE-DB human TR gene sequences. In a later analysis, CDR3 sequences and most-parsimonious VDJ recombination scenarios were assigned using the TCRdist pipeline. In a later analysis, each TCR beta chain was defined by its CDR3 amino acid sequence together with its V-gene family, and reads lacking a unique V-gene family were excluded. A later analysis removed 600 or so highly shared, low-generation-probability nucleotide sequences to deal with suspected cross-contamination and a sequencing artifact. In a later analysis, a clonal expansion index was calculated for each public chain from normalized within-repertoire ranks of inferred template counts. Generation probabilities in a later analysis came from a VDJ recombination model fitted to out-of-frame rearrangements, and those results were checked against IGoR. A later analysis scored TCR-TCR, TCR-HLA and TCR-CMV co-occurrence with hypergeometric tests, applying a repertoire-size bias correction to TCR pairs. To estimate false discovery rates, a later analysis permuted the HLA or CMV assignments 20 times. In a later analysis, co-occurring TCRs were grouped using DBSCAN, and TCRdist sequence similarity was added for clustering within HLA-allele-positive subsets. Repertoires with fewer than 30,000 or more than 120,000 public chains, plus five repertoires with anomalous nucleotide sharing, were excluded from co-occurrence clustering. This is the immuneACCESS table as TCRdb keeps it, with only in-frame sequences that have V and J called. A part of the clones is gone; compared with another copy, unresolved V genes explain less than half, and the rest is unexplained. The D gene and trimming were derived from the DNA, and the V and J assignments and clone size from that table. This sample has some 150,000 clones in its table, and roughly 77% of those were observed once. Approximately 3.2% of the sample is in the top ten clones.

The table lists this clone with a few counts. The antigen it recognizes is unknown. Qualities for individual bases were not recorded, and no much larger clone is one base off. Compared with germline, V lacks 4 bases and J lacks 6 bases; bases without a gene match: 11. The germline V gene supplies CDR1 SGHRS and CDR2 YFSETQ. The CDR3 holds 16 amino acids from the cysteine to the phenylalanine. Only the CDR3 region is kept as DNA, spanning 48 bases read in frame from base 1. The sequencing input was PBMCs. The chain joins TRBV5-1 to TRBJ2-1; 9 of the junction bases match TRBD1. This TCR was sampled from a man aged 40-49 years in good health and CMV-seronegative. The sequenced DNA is TGCGCCAGCAGCCCAGGACCGGGACAGGGCCCCAATGAGCAGTTCTTC. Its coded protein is CASSPGPGQGPNEQFF.